These 25 T cell receptor beta chains came from one sample sequenced in a study of breast tumors, draining lymph nodes, adjacent tissues. A single record per CDR3 protein comes from TCRdb applying MiXCR to the multiplex PCR reads. The sample records around 140,000 distinct CDR3 sequences, approximately 29% being singletons. The lymph nodes were axillary draining lymph nodes from breast cancer patients. Sequenced input: axillary lymph node tissue. The receptor set was obtained from a female donor with breast cancer. Some clones in this sample may be carry-over from other donors' samples.

This clonotype was counted many times. This sequence joins TRBV30 and TRBJ1-2; weak D call: TRBD1 (6 bases). V dropped 0 bases and J dropped 7 bases, with 9 bases sitting between them. From germline, CDR1 is GTSNPN and CDR2 SVGIG (reference sequence). The CDR3 contains 12 residues. This CDR3 reads CAWSVGAGGYTF. Written as DNA, the CDR3 is TGTGCCTGGAGTGTGGGGGCTGGTGGCTACACCTTC.

This clonotype was detected many times. This chain connects TRBV25-1 to TRBJ2-1; tentatively, D is TRBD1 or TRBD2 (5 bases each). The CDR3 contains 14 residues. Germline V gene sequence: CDR1 MGHDK, CDR2 SYGVNS. V was cut by 8 bases and J by 12 bases, with 23 bases left in between. The CDR3 nucleotides are TGTGCCAGCCAATCCTCCTGGGGGTCAACGCCGCAGTTCTTC. It encodes CASQSSWGSTPQFF.

This chain links TRBV10-1 with TRBJ1-6; TRBD1 matches 8 bases. The CDR3 runs 17 residues. Germline V gene data show CDR1 as WNHNN and CDR2 as SYGVQD (reference sequence). The V segment lost 7 bases and the J segment 8 bases; nucleotides outside the gene matches: 16. CDR3 coding DNA: TGCGCCAGCACCAAGGGACAGGCCAGCCAAGGGCATTCACCCCTCCACTTT. Protein: CASTKGQASQGHSPLHF.

This clonotype was counted at least ten times. The V gene is TRBV20-1, the J gene TRBJ2-7; a weak D match, TRBD1 (5 bases). This CDR3 has 12 residues. V lost 1 base, J lost 2 bases, and 6 bases lay in between. The V gene's germline CDR1 is DFQATT and CDR2 SNEGSKA (reference sequence). DNA for the CDR3: TGCAGTGCTAGAGGGGGCCCCTACGAGCAGTACTTC. Translated, it gives CSARGGPYEQYF.

Note on this clonotype: It may be a read error: a sequence one base away is much more abundant. The V gene is TRBV30, the J gene TRBJ1-3; a possible D gene is TRBD1 (5 bases). There are 17 residues in the CDR3. Germline CDR1 reads GTSNPN; CDR2 reads SVGIG (reference sequence). CDR3 amino acids: CAWYGPAGRRSGNTTYF. The DNA for the CDR3 is TGTGCCTGGTACGGCCCGGCGGGACGCCGCTCTGGAAACACCACATATTTT.

Ten or more counts support this clonotype. The rearrangement joins TRBV5-1 to TRBJ1-3; D not certain. V gave up 2 bases and J gave up 0 bases, with 9 bases separating them. The CDR3 covers 15 residues. CDR1 SGHRS and CDR2 YFSETQ come from the germline V gene. The CDR3 DNA is TGCGCCAGCAGCTTATCCCCTCTCTCTGGAAACACCATATATTTT. Residues: CASSLSPLSGNTIYF. The whole variable domain, remainder taken from reference TRBV5-1 and TRBJ1-3, is KAGVTQTPRYLIKTRGQQVTLSCSPISGHRSVSWYQQTPGQGLQFLFEYFSETQRNKGNFPGRFSGRQFSNSRSEMNVSTLELGDSALYLCASSLSPLSGNTIYFGEGSWLTVV.

This clonotype was counted only a few times. The chain couples TRBV11-3 to TRBJ1-1, with D uncertain. This CDR3 region has 13 residues. Germline lookup yields CDR1 SGHNT and CDR2 YENEEA. Trimming shortened V by 4 bases and J by 1 base, and 7 bases separated the two germline ends. The CDR3 reads CASSSTANTEAFF. In nucleotides, the CDR3 is TGTGCCAGCAGCTCAACGGCGAACACTGAAGCTTTCTTT.

The rearrangement links TRBV6-5 to TRBJ2-3; 9 nucleotides line up with TRBD2. CDR1 is MNHEY and CDR2 is SVGAGI in the germline V gene. The CDR3 loop spans 21 amino acids. The J segment lost 3 bases and the V segment lost 2 bases, leaving 21 bases of the junction unmatched. The CDR3 reads CASSYGGSGRGGQSPTDTQYF. CDR3 in DNA: TGTGCCAGCAGTTACGGAGGGTCTGGGCGGGGGGGTCAGAGCCCGACAGATACGCAGTATTTT.

This clonotype was counted a single time. The conserved phenylalanine or tryptophan normally closing the CDR3 is absent here, so this likely arose from a read error. J is TRBJ1-1 and V is TRBV4-1; D remains unclear. This CDR3 is 14 amino acids long. Germline assignment: CDR1 MGHRA and CDR2 YSYEKL. V lost 1 base to trimming and J lost 1 base, with 7 bases between them. The CDR3 sequence is CASSQGTANTEAFL. As DNA, the CDR3 is TGCGCCAGCAGCCAAGGGACTGCGAACACTGAAGCTTTCTTG.

This chain joins TRBV28 and TRBJ1-6, with D unclear. The end of the DNA is better explained by TRBJ1-1, so the J call may be wrong. CDR1 is MDHEN, CDR2 SYDVKM, per germline. The CDR3 contains 14 residues. The DNA of the CDR3 is TGTGCCAGCAGCTTGCGCCCAAGAACCCTAGAAGCTTTCTTT. Translated, it gives CASSLRPRTLEAFF.

This clonotype was counted ten times or more. An end of the junction differs from the germline gene, which may be a read error. The chain couples TRBV5-8 to TRBJ2-1, with 15 bases identical to TRBD2. CDR1 is SGHTS, CDR2 YDEGEE, per germline. This CDR3 is built from 12 residues. The CDR3 DNA reads as TGTGCCAGCAGCTCCGGACTAGCGGGGGGGATCTTC. It codes for CASSSGLAGGIF.

This clonotype was detected ten times or more. This sequence joins TRBV6-1 and TRBJ2-2; 8 bases map to TRBD1. The CDR3 loop spans 15 amino acids. The trim removed 4 bases at V and 5 bases at J, leaving 6 bases unmatched. Germline V gene data show CDR1 as MNHNS and CDR2 as SASEGT. The CDR3 coding sequence is TGTGCCAGCAGTGGGCAGGGGGCTGGAACCGGGGAGCTGTTTTTT. Amino acids: CASSGQGAGTGELFF.

This clonotype was counted a few times. Since a much larger clone is just one base distant, this may be a read error. The V gene is TRBV6-1, the J gene TRBJ2-7, with 10 bases identical to TRBD2. The J segment lost 2 bases and the V segment lost 5 bases, leaving 6 bases of the junction unmatched. The CDR3 consists of 15 residues. In germline, CDR1 is MNHNS, CDR2 SASEGT. CDR3 in amino acids: CASSQGLAGAYEQYV. The DNA for the CDR3 is TGTGCCAGCAGTCAGGGGCTAGCGGGGGCCTACGAGCAGTACGTC.

CDR3 residues: CASSQGQGTYEQYV. Here the CDR3 DNA reads TGTGCCAGCAGCCAGGGACAGGGAACGTACGAGCAGTACGTC. This chain links TRBV7-8 with TRBJ2-7; 9 bases are shared with TRBD1. The V and J ends lost 5 bases and 4 bases, in that order; junction bases with no gene match: 6. The V gene's germline CDR1 is SGHVS and CDR2 FQNEAQ. This CDR3 comprises 14 residues.

Points on this clonotype: A read error is possible here, since a much larger clone lies one base away. The chain carries TRBV5-4 and TRBJ1-3, with unresolved D. The germline V and J ends were trimmed by 3 bases and 0 bases, with 13 bases remaining between them. This CDR3 is 16 amino acids long. The germline V gene has CDR1 SGHNT and CDR2 YYREEE (reference sequence). CDR3 amino acids: CASSSGDTFSGNTIYF. CDR3 bases: TGTGCCAGCAGCTCGGGAGACACGTTCTCTGGAAACACCATATATTTT.

This clonotype appeared many times. The chain links TRBV24-1 to TRBJ1-5, with unresolved D. Germline V gene sequence: CDR1 KGHDR, CDR2 SFDVKD. CDR3 size: 14 residues. Trimming took off 3 bases at V and 10 bases at J, with 15 bases between the two ends. CDR3 nucleotide sequence: TGTGCCACCAGTGATCCCCCAGATGGAGGCCCCCAGCATTTT. Its protein is CATSDPPDGGPQHF.

The CDR3 reads CATSDADRGRTGEQYF. The CDR3 nucleotides read TGTGCCACCAGTGATGCAGACAGGGGACGAACCGGGGAGCAGTACTTC. The chain has TRBV24-1 and TRBJ2-7, with 8 bases fitting TRBD1. Germline V CDR1 and CDR2: KGHDR, SFDVKD. With V trimmed by 3 bases and J by 7 bases, 13 bases remained unmatched. There are 16 residues in the CDR3.

This clonotype has a count of ten or more. This rearrangement joins TRBV19 to TRBJ1-6; D possibly corresponds to TRBD1 (6 bases). Trimming pared 4 bases from V and 5 bases from J, leaving 12 bases between. The CDR3 contains 15 residues. Germline CDR1 is LNHDA and CDR2 is SQIVND (reference sequence). The CDR3 DNA follows: TGTGCCAGTAGTAAGCCGGGACACGATAATTCACCCCTCCACTTT. This encodes CASSKPGHDNSPLHF.

The chain carries TRBV20-1 and TRBJ2-7; D perhaps matches TRBD2 (5 bases). The V gene lost 0 bases and the J gene lost 7 bases, with 13 bases spanning the gap. The germline V gene encodes CDR1 DFQATT and CDR2 SNEGSKA (reference sequence). The CDR3 totals 13 residues. The CDR3 DNA reads TGCAGTGCTAGAGAGGGCGGGCTATATGAGCAGTACTTC. It translates to CSAREGGLYEQYF.

The CDR3 reads CASRGTGSSYEQYV. In DNA, the CDR3 is TGTGCCAGCAGGGGCACAGGGAGCTCCTACGAGCAGTACGTC. This rearrangement joins TRBV12-3 or TRBV12-4 to TRBJ2-7, with D possibly TRBD1 on 6 matching bases. This CDR3 comprises 14 residues. The ends were cut back, 6 bases at V and 0 bases at J, with 12 bases in the middle.

A remark on this clonotype: This sequence may be a read error, since a much larger clone differs from it by one base. The chain couples TRBV20-1 to TRBJ2-1; 13 positions match TRBD2. V lost 6 bases, J lost 9 bases, and 8 bases stayed unmatched. This CDR3 has 14 amino acids. Germline values: CDR1 DFQATT, CDR2 SNEGSKA (reference sequence). The CDR3, as DNA: TGCAGTGCCGACGGACTAGCGGGGGACACTGAGCAGTTCTTC. Protein: CSADGLAGDTEQFF.

This clonotype was counted many times. The chain is built from TRBV7-6 and TRBJ2-3, with TRBD1 matching over 11 bases. This CDR3 comprises 16 residues. With V trimmed by 5 bases and J by 4 bases, 8 bases remained unmatched. Germline CDR1 is SGHVS and CDR2 is FNYEAQ. CDR3 sequence (DNA): TGTGCCAGCAGCACCCGGACAGGGGGCTACTCAGATACGCAGTATTTT. Protein product: CASSTRTGGYSDTQYF.

The V call is TRBV20-1, the J call TRBJ1-6; TRBD1 agrees at 9 bases. The CDR3 covers 13 residues. Trimming cost V 2 bases and J 8 bases; bases outside gene matches: 1. Germline V gene data show CDR1 as DFQATT and CDR2 as SNEGSKA (reference sequence). The CDR3: CSARRQGDSPLHF. CDR3 nucleotide sequence: TGCAGTGCTAGAAGACAGGGGGATTCACCCCTCCACTTT.

This clonotype was counted once. A single base separates this from a much larger clone, so it may be a read error. This sequence joins TRBV6-2 or TRBV6-3 and TRBJ1-3; D gene uncertain. The CDR3 is made up of 13 amino acids. Germline lookup yields CDR1 MNHEY and CDR2 SVGEGT. This chain's CDR3 is CASSYDGGITIYF. The CDR3 DNA reads TGTGCCAGCAGTTACGACGGCGGAATCACCATATATTTT.

In regard to this clonotype: A much larger clone differs from this one at a single base, so this may be a read error. The rearrangement links TRBV19 to TRBJ2-2; tentative D call: TRBD2 (5 bases). The length of the CDR3 is 16 residues. Trimming stripped 9 bases from V and 4 bases from J, with 21 bases between. Germline values: CDR1 LNHDA, CDR2 SQIVND (reference sequence). CDR3 in amino acids: CASSPNPGLGTGELFF. DNA for the CDR3: TGTGCCAGCTCCCCCAACCCGGGGTTGGGCACCGGGGAGCTGTTTTTT.